The 4 T cell receptor beta chains below all came from one sample that was sequenced in a study of human T cells and chemical hapten exposure. Each CDR3 protein is one row after TCRdb ran MiXCR on the 5' RACE reads. This sample has tens of thousands of distinct CDR3 sequences; 6.5% to 8.5% occur once, and the top ten carry 2% to 2.5%. The authors extracted total RNA from unfractionated whole blood. Receptors originate from a male donor in good health.

The genes are TRBV12-3 or TRBV12-4 and TRBJ1-1, with 8 bases identical to TRBD1. With 1 base clipped from V and 6 bases from J, the junction kept 7 bases outside the gene matches. CDR3 size: 15 residues. In nucleotides, the CDR3 is TGTGCCAGCAGTTTAGGCACAGGGGGAACTTCTGAAGCTTTCTTT. Protein product: CASSLGTGGTSEAFF.

This clonotype was recorded many times. The chain is built from TRBV7-9 and TRBJ2-1; 10 bases line up with TRBD2. The length of the CDR3 is 18 residues. Trimming at V came to 2 bases and at J to 3 bases, leaving 10 bases not matched to a gene. Germline CDR1 SEHNR, CDR2 FQNEAQ (reference sequence). The CDR3 reads CASSLHSGGRPRYNEQFF. The CDR3 DNA follows: TGTGCCAGCAGCTTACATAGCGGGGGGCGCCCTCGCTACAATGAGCAGTTCTTC.

At least ten counts were recorded for this clonotype. V is TRBV20-1 and J is TRBJ2-2; TRBD1 agrees at 7 bases. Germline V CDR1 and CDR2: DFQATT, SNEGSKA (reference sequence). CDR3 size: 14 residues. V was clipped by 6 bases and J by 1 base; unmatched bases: 5. CDR3 protein: CSATGTENTGELFF. In DNA form, the CDR3 reads TGCAGTGCAACCGGGACAGAGAACACCGGGGAGCTGTTTTTT.

This clonotype was counted many times. V gene TRBV6-1 combines with J gene TRBJ2-1; D might be TRBD1 (6 bases). The V gene lost 2 bases and the J gene lost 13 bases, with 15 bases spanning the gap. Germline V gene lookup returns CDR1 MNHNS and CDR2 SASEGT. CDR3 length: 13 residues. The CDR3 coding sequence is TGTGCCAGCAGTGAACCAAGAAGAGGGGGACAGTTCTTC. Translated, it gives CASSEPRRGGQFF.